The 12 T cell receptor beta chains below come from one sample, sequenced in a study of T-cell reconstitution after alpha-beta-depleted transplantation in children. Preparation of the TCRbeta library was carried out with unique molecular identifiers. TCRdb used MiXCR to reprocess the PCR reads, holding one entry per CDR3 protein. The sample lists about 77,000 distinct CDR3 sequences; around a sixth were seen once. The material was PBMCs, mostly from graft donor cells, obtained 360 days after TCRalphabeta/CD19-depleted stem cell transplant. The receptors derive from a male patient aged 2 to 9 who had a stem cell transplant for acute lymphoblastic leukemia, so the T cells may come from the graft donor.

The rearrangement uses TRBV18 and TRBJ2-3, with 8 bases fitting TRBD1. With V trimmed by 3 bases and J by 4 bases, 6 bases remained unmatched. Germline assignment: CDR1 KGHSH and CDR2 LQKENI. The CDR3 spans 15 residues. The CDR3 spells CASSPFGQGPDTQYF. CDR3 in DNA: TGTGCCAGCTCACCCTTTGGACAGGGCCCAGATACGCAGTATTTT.

The J gene is TRBJ1-5, the V gene TRBV7-9; TRBD1 aligns across 10 bases. With 5 bases clipped from V and 7 bases from J, the junction kept 5 bases outside the gene matches. The V gene's germline CDR1 is SEHNR and CDR2 FQNEAQ (reference sequence). The CDR3 spans 14 residues. The CDR3 bases are TGTGCCAGCAGCCGCGGACAGGGGGGACAGCCCCAGCATTTT. This encodes CASSRGQGGQPQHF.

This clonotype turned up a few times. The chain recombines TRBV6-5 with TRBJ2-7; D possibly corresponds to TRBD2 (5 bases). Trimming took off 10 bases at V and 7 bases at J, with 17 bases between the two ends. Germline assignment: CDR1 MNHEY and CDR2 SVGAGI. The CDR3 runs to 12 residues. This chain's CDR3 is CATRGSSGEQYF. The CDR3 coding sequence is TGTGCCACAAGAGGGAGCTCTGGGGAGCAGTACTTC.

The chain employs TRBV20-1 and TRBJ2-1; 8 positions match TRBD2. The CDR3 has 16 residues. Germline assignment: CDR1 DFQATT and CDR2 SNEGSKA (reference sequence). The CDR3 bases are TGCTGTTTCTCCGGCCAGGCTGGGACTAGAATCACTGAGCAGTTCTTC. Its translation: CCFSGQAGTRITEQFF.

This clonotype has just a few counts. The chain joins TRBV4-1 to TRBJ1-1; a weak D match, TRBD1 (6 bases). CDR1 is MGHRA and CDR2 is YSYEKL in the germline V gene. The CDR3 runs to 15 residues. The V end was cut by 0 bases, the J end by 2 bases, with 10 bases between. This CDR3 is CASSQEGRGNTEAFF. Here the CDR3 DNA reads TGCGCCAGCAGCCAAGAAGGCAGGGGCAACACTGAAGCTTTCTTT.

This clonotype has more than one count but fewer than ten. V and J are TRBV11-3 and TRBJ1-1; maybe TRBD1 (6 bases). Germline V CDR1 and CDR2: SGHNT, YENEEA. This CDR3 has 15 residues. Trimming shortened V by 3 bases and J by 0 bases, and 11 bases separated the two germline ends. The CDR3 sequence: CASSFPTGMNTEAFF. The CDR3 nucleotides are TGTGCCAGCAGCTTTCCCACAGGGATGAACACTGAAGCTTTCTTT.

The gene calls are TRBV18 and TRBJ1-6; D possibly corresponds to TRBD1 (5 bases). The V end lost 6 bases, the J end lost 10 bases, and 16 bases lay between the germline ends. The CDR3 runs to 14 residues. The germline gives CDR1 KGHSH, CDR2 LQKENI. The CDR3 protein is CASSTLRGDSPLHF. CDR3 sequence (DNA): TGTGCCAGCTCGACTTTGCGGGGGGACTCACCCCTCCACTTT.

This clonotype was seen ten or more times. The V call is TRBV5-1, the J call TRBJ2-2; the match to TRBD2 covers 8 bases. With 4 bases clipped from V and 2 bases from J, the junction kept 16 bases outside the gene matches. Germline V lookup: CDR1 SGHRS, CDR2 YFSETQ. The CDR3 contains 19 residues. The CDR3 region is CASSEGLVTLNLNTGELFF. The CDR3 DNA reads as TGCGCCAGCAGCGAGGGACTAGTCACACTAAACCTAAACACCGGGGAGCTGTTTTTT.

In its sample, this clonotype was seen many times. V and J are TRBV7-2 and TRBJ2-3; D is perhaps TRBD1 (5 bases). Per germline, CDR1 SGHTA and CDR2 FQGNSA. The CDR3 has 15 amino acids. The V end was cut by 3 bases, the J end by 1 base, with 11 bases between. Here the CDR3 DNA reads TGTGCCAGCAGCTTGTCCAGGGTCGGCACAGATACGCAGTATTTT. Translating gives CASSLSRVGTDTQYF.

The sample holds a few counts of this clonotype. The rearrangement links TRBV5-1 to TRBJ2-5; D remains unclear. The CDR3 has 12 residues. Germline-derived CDR1 and CDR2 are SGHRS and YFSETQ. Trimming left V 4 bases short and J 0 bases short, with 4 bases between. CDR3 protein: CASSGNQETQYF. CDR3 DNA: TGCGCCAGCAGCGGAAACCAAGAGACCCAGTACTTC. The variable domain in full, with the rest retrieved from reference TRBV5-1 and TRBJ2-5, is KAGVTQTPRYLIKTRGQQVTLSCSPISGHRSVSWYQQTPGQGLQFLFEYFSETQRNKGNFPGRFSGRQFSNSRSEMNVSTLELGDSALYLCASSGNQETQYFGPGTRLLVL.

V is TRBV5-1 and J is TRBJ2-5, with D tentatively TRBD2 (5 bases). There are 14 residues in the CDR3. Trimming took 7 bases from V and 9 from J, leaving 22 bases between them. CDR1 is SGHRS and CDR2 is YFSETQ in the germline V gene. Here the CDR3 reads CASEGAGGPGAQYF. The CDR3 DNA reads TGCGCCAGCGAGGGAGCAGGCGGGCCAGGTGCCCAGTACTTC.

The rearrangement joins TRBV11-2 to TRBJ1-2, with 7 bases lining up with TRBD1. Germline-derived CDR1 and CDR2 are SGHAT and FQNNGV. The length of the CDR3 is 15 residues. J gave up 4 bases and V 2 bases, and 7 bases lay outside the gene matches. This CDR3 reads CASSLTWDSTYGYTF. The CDR3 region has the DNA TGTGCCAGCAGCTTAACTTGGGACAGTACCTATGGCTACACCTTC.